These T cell receptor beta chains were read from a single sample in a study of blood T cell repertoires in COVID-19. Here immunoSEQ multiplex PCR was the method, and the copy in TCRdb shows in-frame clones only, minus some. The sample yields a few hundred thousand clones, over 75% seen once. Sequences were obtained from PBMCs or T cells enriched from blood (not recorded which). These receptors originate from a woman aged 25 to 39 who had recovered from COVID-19. Each CDR3 is given with its conserved first and last residue. A D gene is named only where the DNA matches it firmly. Only some rows state a clone size, as once, few, many or a class for expanded clones.

TRBV6-6,TRBD1,.,TRBJ2-7,CASSYFDRAHEQYF,TGTGCCAGCAGTTATTTCGACAGGGCCCACGAGCAGTACTTC
TRBV15,TRBD1,.,TRBJ2-7,CATSRGLTGQARGYEQYF,TGTGCCACCAGCAGAGGATTGACAGGACAGGCCAGGGGCTACGAGCAGTACTTC
TRBV30,.,.,TRBJ2-5,CAWSVRRHSAGETQYF,TGTGCCTGGAGTGTAAGACGGCACAGCGCGGGCGAGACCCAGTACTTC
TRBV12-3/TRBV12-4,.,.,TRBJ2-3,CASSSRLMRQYF,TGTGCCAGCAGTTCCCGACTGATGAGGCAGTATTTT
TRBV19,.,few,TRBJ1-6,CASSINPGANSPLHF,TGTGCCAGTAGTATAAACCCAGGGGCCAATTCACCCCTCCACTTT
TRBV2,TRBD2,few,TRBJ2-7,CASSATSGGYEQYF,TGTGCCAGCAGTGCGACTAGCGGGGGGTACGAGCAGTACTTC
TRBV28,.,once,TRBJ1-2,CASSLRGGGYTF,TGTGCCAGCAGTTTAAGGGGGGGAGGCTACACCTTC
TRBV28,TRBD1,.,TRBJ2-3,CASNTQGAPRDTQYF,TGTGCCAGCAATACTCAGGGGGCGCCCCGAGATACGCAGTATTTT
TRBV7-6,.,.,TRBJ2-5,CASSSQTRGAKETQYF,TGTGCCAGCAGTTCCCAAACCAGGGGGGCGAAGGAGACCCAGTACTTC
TRBV13,TRBD2,.,TRBJ2-7,CASSSRLAGLSYEQYF,TGTGCCAGCAGCTCCAGACTAGCGGGCCTCTCCTACGAGCAGTACTTC
TRBV3-1/TRBV3-2,.,once,TRBJ1-2,CASSPPRSYGYTF,TGTGCCAGCAGCCCCCCCAGGTCCTATGGCTACACCTTC
TRBV29-1,.,.,TRBJ2-6,CSVLRVPGANVLTF,TGCAGCGTTTTGAGGGTACCTGGGGCCAACGTCCTGACTTTC
TRBV5-1,TRBD1,.,TRBJ1-1,CASSTWDSLNTEAFF,TGCGCCAGCAGCACTTGGGACAGTCTGAACACTGAAGCTTTCTTT
TRBV5-6,TRBD2,.,TRBJ2-7,CASSSRLAGVFYEQYF,TGTGCCAGCAGCTCGAGACTAGCGGGGGTCTTCTACGAGCAGTACTTC
TRBV18,.,.,TRBJ1-3,CASSPGSSGNTIYF,TGTGCCAGCTCACCGGGGAGCTCTGGAAACACCATATATTTT
TRBV4-3,TRBD1,.,TRBJ1-5,CASSPEQGNHQPQHF,TGCGCCAGCAGCCCCGAACAGGGGAATCATCAGCCCCAGCATTTT